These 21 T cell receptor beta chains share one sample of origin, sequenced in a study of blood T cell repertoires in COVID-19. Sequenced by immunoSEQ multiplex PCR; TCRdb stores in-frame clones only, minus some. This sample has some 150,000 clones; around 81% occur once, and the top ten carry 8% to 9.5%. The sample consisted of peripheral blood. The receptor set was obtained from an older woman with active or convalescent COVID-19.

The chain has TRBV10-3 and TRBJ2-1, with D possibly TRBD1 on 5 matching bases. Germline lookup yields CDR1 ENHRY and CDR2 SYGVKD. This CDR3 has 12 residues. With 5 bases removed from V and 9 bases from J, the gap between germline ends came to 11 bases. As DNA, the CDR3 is TGTGCCATCAGTTCACAGGTAACTGAGCAGTTCTTC. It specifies CAISSQVTEQFF.

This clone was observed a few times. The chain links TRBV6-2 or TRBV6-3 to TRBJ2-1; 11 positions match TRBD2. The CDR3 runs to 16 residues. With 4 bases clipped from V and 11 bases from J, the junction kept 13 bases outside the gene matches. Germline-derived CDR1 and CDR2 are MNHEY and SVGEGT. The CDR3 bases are TGTGCCAGCAGTTCCCACGGATCCGGGACTAGCGGCAAGCAGTTCTTC. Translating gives CASSSHGSGTSGKQFF.

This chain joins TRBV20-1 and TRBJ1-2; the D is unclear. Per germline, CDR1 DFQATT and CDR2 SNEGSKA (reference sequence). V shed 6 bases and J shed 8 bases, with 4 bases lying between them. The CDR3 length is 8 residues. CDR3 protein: CSAEGYTF. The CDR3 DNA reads TGCAGTGCGGAGGGCTACACCTTC.

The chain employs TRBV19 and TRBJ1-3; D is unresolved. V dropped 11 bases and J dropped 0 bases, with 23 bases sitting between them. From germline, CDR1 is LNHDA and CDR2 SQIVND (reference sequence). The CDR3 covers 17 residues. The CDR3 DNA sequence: TGTGCCTCAGCTGTTAGTGGGAGCCTGATCTCTGGAAACACCATATATTTT. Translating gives CASAVSGSLISGNTIYF.

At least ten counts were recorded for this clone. The CDR3 sequence is CASSLASGETQYF. CDR3 sequence (DNA): TGTGCCAGCAGCTTGGCTAGCGGGGAGACCCAGTACTTC. This chain uses TRBV5-6 with TRBJ2-5; 8 bases match TRBD2. CDR1 is SGHDT, CDR2 YYEEEE, per germline. This CDR3 has 13 residues. With V trimmed by 0 bases and J by 5 bases, 0 bases remained unmatched.

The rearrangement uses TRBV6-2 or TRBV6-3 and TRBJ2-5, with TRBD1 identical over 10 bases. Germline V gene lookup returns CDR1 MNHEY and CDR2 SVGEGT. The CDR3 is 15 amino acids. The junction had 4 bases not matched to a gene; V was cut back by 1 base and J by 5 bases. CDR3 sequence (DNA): TGTGCCAGCAGTTACTTGGGACAGGGGTTGGAGACCCAGTACTTC. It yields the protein CASSYLGQGLETQYF.

In DNA form, the CDR3 reads TGCAGTGCCCCAAACTATGGCTACACCTTC. It specifies CSAPNYGYTF. The rearrangement links TRBV20-1 to TRBJ1-2, with D hard to call. Germline CDR1 DFQATT, CDR2 SNEGSKA (reference sequence). Between the trimmed V and J ends, which lost 6 bases and 2 bases, there was a span of 4 bases. This CDR3 has 10 amino acids.

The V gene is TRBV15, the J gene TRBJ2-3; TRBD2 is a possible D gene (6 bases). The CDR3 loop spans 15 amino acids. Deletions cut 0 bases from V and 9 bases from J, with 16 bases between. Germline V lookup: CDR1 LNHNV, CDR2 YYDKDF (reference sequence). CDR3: CATSRDPKGLITQYF. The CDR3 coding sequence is TGTGCCACCAGCAGAGACCCAAAGGGACTCATCACGCAGTATTTT.

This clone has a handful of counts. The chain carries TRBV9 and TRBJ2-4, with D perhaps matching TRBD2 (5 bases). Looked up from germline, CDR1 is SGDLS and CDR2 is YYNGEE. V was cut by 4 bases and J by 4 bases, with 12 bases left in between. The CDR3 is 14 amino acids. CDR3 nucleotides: TGTGCCAGCAGCCCCCGGTGGGAGAAAAACATTCAGTACTTC. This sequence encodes CASSPRWEKNIQYF.

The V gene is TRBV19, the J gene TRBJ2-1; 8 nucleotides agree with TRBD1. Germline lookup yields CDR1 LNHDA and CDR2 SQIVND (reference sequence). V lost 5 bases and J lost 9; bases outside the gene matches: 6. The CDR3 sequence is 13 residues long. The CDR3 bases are TGTGCCAGTAGTTCCAGGGGGCGGAGTGAGCAGTTCTTC. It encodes CASSSRGRSEQFF. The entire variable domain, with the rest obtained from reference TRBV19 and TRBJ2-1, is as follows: DGGITQSPKYLFRKEGQNVTLSCEQNLNHDAMYWYRQDPGQGLRLIYYSQIVNDFQKGDIAEGYSVSREKKESFPLTVTSAQKNPTAFYLCASSSRGRSEQFFGPGTRLTVL.

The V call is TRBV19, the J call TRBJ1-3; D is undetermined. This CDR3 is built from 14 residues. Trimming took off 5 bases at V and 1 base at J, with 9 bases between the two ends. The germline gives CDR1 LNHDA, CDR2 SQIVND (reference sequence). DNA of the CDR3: TGTGCCAGTAGTCTTGCAGGATCTGGAAACACCATATATTTT. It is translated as CASSLAGSGNTIYF.

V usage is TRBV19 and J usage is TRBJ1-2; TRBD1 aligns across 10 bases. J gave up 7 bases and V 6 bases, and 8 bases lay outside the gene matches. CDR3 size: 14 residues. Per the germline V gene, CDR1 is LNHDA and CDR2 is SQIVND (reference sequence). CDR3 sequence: CASRNRDRGSGYTF. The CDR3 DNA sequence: TGTGCCAGTAGGAACCGGGACAGGGGATCTGGCTACACCTTC. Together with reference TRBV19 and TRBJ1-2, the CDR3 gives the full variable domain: DGGITQSPKYLFRKEGQNVTLSCEQNLNHDAMYWYRQDPGQGLRLIYYSQIVNDFQKGDIAEGYSVSREKKESFPLTVTSAQKNPTAFYLCASRNRDRGSGYTFGSGTRLTVV.

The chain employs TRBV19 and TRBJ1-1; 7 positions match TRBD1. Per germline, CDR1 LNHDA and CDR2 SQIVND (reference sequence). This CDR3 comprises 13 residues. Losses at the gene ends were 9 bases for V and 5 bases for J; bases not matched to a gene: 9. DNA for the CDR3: TGTGCCAGCTCCGACAGGGTACAAACTGAAGCTTTCTTT. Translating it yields CASSDRVQTEAFF.

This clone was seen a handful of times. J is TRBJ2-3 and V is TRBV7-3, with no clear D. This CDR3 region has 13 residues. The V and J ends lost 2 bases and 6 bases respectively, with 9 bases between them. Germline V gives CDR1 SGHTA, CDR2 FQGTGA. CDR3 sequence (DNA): TGTGCCAGCAGCTTAGTGACTTCTGATACGCAGTATTTT. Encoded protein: CASSLVTSDTQYF.

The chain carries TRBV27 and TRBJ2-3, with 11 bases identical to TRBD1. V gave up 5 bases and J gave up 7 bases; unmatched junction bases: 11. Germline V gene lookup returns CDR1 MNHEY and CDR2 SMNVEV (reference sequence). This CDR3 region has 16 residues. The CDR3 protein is CASSHPAGTGGYTQYF. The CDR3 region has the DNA TGTGCCAGCAGTCACCCTGCGGGGACAGGGGGATATACGCAGTATTTT.

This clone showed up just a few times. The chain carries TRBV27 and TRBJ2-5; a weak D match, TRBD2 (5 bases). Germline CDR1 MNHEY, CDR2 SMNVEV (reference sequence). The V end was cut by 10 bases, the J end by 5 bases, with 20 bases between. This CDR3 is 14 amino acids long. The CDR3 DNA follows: TGTGCCATCCCGGCGTCGGGGAAGTACGAGACCCAGTACTTC. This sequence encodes CAIPASGKYETQYF.

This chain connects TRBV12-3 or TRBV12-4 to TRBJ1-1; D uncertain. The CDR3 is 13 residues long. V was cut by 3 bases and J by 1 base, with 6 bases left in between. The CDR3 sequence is CASSFTGNTEAFF. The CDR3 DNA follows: TGTGCCAGCAGTTTCACCGGGAACACTGAAGCTTTCTTT.

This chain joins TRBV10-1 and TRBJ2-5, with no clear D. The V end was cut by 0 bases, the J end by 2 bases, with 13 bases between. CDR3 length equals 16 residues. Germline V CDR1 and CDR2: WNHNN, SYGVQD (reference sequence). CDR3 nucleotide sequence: TGCGCCAGCAGTGAGTCGTTTTCGGCAGGACAAGAGACCCAGTACTTC. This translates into CASSESFSAGQETQYF.

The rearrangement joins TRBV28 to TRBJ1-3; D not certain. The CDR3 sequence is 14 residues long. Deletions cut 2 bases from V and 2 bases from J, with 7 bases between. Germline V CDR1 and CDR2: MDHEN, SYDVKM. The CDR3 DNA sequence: TGTGCCAGCAGTTTAGGGCAGCCTGGAAACACCATATATTTT. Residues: CASSLGQPGNTIYF.

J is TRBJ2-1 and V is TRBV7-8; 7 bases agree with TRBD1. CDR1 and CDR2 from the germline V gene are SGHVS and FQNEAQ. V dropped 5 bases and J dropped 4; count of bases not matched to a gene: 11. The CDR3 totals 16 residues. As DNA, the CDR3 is TGTGCCAGCAGCCGGGACAGCCTATCTATTTACAATGAGCAGTTCTTC. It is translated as CASSRDSLSIYNEQFF. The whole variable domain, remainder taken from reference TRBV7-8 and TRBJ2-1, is GAGVSQSPRYKVAKRGQDVALRCDPISGHVSLFWYQQALGQGPEFLTYFQNEAQLDKSGLPSDRFFAERPEGSVSTLKIQRTQQEDSAVYLCASSRDSLSIYNEQFFGPGTRLTVL.

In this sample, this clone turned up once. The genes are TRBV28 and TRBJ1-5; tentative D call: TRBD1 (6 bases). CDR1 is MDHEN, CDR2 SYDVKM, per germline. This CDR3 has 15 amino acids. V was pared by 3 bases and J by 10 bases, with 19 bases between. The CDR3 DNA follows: TGTGCCAGCAGTTTTGCGGGGGGCAGTGGAAAACCCCAGCATTTT. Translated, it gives CASSFAGGSGKPQHF.